Below are 3 T cell receptor beta chains sequenced from a single sample in a study of T cells in Graves' hyperthyroidism and ophthalmopathy. RNA transcripts served as the template for amplifying TCR beta CDR3 regions. First-round RT-PCR targeting the TCR CDR3 was performed with the HTBI primer set. TCRdb independently ran MiXCR on the multiplex PCR reads; one entry per CDR3 protein. Of approximately 590,000 distinct CDR3 sequences detected, approximately 44% appear once; the ten largest clones hold approximately 8.2%. Material for sequencing was peripheral blood or thyroid tissue (not recorded which). All receptors come from a woman aged 18 to 35 with Graves' hyperthyroidism.

This chain links TRBV7-2 with TRBJ2-7; 10 bases match TRBD2. Germline trimming cut 3 bases from V and 4 bases from J; bases unmatched to any gene: 9. The CDR3 extends over 16 amino acids. Germline assignment: CDR1 SGHTA and CDR2 FQGNSA. As DNA, the CDR3 is TGTGCCAGCAGCTTCGACTCTAGCGGGAGTATATACGAGCAGTACTTC. Translation: CASSFDSSGSIYEQYF.

The gene calls are TRBV4-1 and TRBJ1-1; D remains ambiguous. V was trimmed by 1 base and J by 6 bases, leaving 12 bases between them. There are 14 residues in the CDR3. CDR1 is MGHRA, CDR2 YSYEKL, per germline. For the CDR3, the DNA is TGCGCCAGCAGCCAAGTGCACGCGACCTCTGAAGCTTTCTTT. Translating gives CASSQVHATSEAFF.

This chain connects TRBV29-1 to TRBJ1-2, with 9 bases matching TRBD1. Trimming cost V 4 bases and J 9 bases; bases outside gene matches: 9. This CDR3 is built from 13 residues. Germline V gene lookup returns CDR1 SQVTM and CDR2 ANQGSEA. In DNA form, the CDR3 reads TGCAGCGTTGTAGGGGACAGGGTCGAAAGCTACACCTTC. Translation gives CSVVGDRVESYTF.